This T cell receptor beta chain was retrieved from a study of beta chain features in type 1 diabetes. Study-level points and caveats: In cDNA sequencing, cells with high TCR expression could be over-represented. Sampled from patients, naive, central memory and Treg TCRB repertoires appeared more similar than those sampled from healthy donors.

A CD45RO/CCR7/CD25/CD127/CD95/CD27 panel sorted naive, central memory, regulatory and stem cell-like memory CD4+ cells. The table lists this clone with many counts. The target antigen is unknown. Reverse transcription of all isolated RNA meant that expressed TCRB transcripts were sequenced. Measured with immunoSEQ multiplex PCR; TCRdb has only the in-frame clones, and not every one. The table lists about half a million clones, roughly 11% of them singletons. Germline assignment: CDR1 SGHKS and CDR2 YYEKEE (reference sequence). Unmatched junction bases numbered 7, after V lost 4 bases and J lost 9 bases. The CDR3 runs 14 residues.

The rearrangement uses TRBV5-5 and TRBJ2-3, with 11 nucleotides matching TRBD2. This sequence originates from a young woman in good health. Sequenced material: naive CD4+ T cells from blood. The DNA for the CDR3 is TGTGCCAGCAGCCTGGGACTAGCGGTTGGGACGCAGTATTTT. This sequence encodes CASSLGLAVGTQYF.